This TCR beta chain emerged from a study of human T cells and chemical hapten exposure. This clonotype was picked up a small number of times. The time point denotes: patch test 3, about 24 weeks after DPC sensitization. Treatment: therapeutic diphenylcyclopropenone sensitization with weekly scalp DPC. TCRdb re-analysed the RACE reads in MiXCR, keeping a single row per CDR3 protein. The table includes roughly 150,000 distinct CDR3 sequences, about 27% detected once. CDR3 length equals 17 residues. Trimming pared 0 bases from V and 3 bases from J, leaving 15 bases between. Germline CDR1 LGHDT, CDR2 YNNKEL (reference sequence).

Sequences were derived from whole blood, sampled in connection with sensitization to the hapten diphenylcyclopropenone (DPC). The sequence derives from a woman aged 18 to 35 with alopecia areata. Some clones in this sample may be carry-over from other donors' samples. This rearrangement joins TRBV3-1 to TRBJ2-1; D possibly corresponds to TRBD2 (5 bases). The CDR3 bases are TGTGCCAGCAGCCAAGATGTGGGGAGATTGAGCTACAATGAGCAGTTCTTC. Protein product: CASSQDVGRLSYNEQFF.